This is a list of T cell receptor beta chains from one sample in a study of CXCR3-negative and CXCR3-positive naive CD8 T cells. TCRdb reanalyzed the 5' RACE reads, giving one entry per CDR3 protein sequence and no DNA. Its clone listing holds about 5,000 distinct CDR3 sequences. Sequenced: naive CXCR3+ CD8+ T cells from blood. These TCRs come from a human donor in good health. Some clones in this sample may be carry-over from other donors' samples. Each CDR3 is given with its conserved first and last residue. For some rows the clone size is stated as once, few or many, or as a class when expanded; others skip it.

cdr3_aa,j_call,clone_size,v_call
CASSPGGAYQPQHF,TRBJ1-5,medium-sized,TRBV7-9
CSVQWTDRRETQYF,TRBJ2-5,medium-sized,TRBV29-1
CSVEDGRVAEAFF,TRBJ1-1,medium-sized,TRBV29-1
CSVLGLAGTGHPDTQYF,TRBJ2-3,medium-sized,TRBV29-1
CASSLWTEGNTGELFF,TRBJ2-2,medium-sized,TRBV28
CSAEGPSSYNEQFF,TRBJ2-1,medium-sized,TRBV29-1
CASSLSVYIKPQHF,TRBJ1-5,NA,TRBV28
CASSPQGAVTDTQYF,TRBJ2-3,medium-sized,TRBV27
CASSPPLAGLYNEQFF,TRBJ2-1,NA,TRBV18
CSVDLALLTDTQYF,TRBJ2-3,medium-sized,TRBV29-1
CASSAPFTGREPFYNEQFF,TRBJ2-1,medium-sized,TRBV6-1
CASSVRGDTEAFF,TRBJ1-1,medium-sized,TRBV25-1
CASSLVVPEQFF,TRBJ2-1,medium-sized,TRBV7-9
CSAKYLSGTSGNYEQYF,TRBJ2-7,medium-sized,TRBV20-1
CASSQERLGGTEAFF,TRBJ1-1,medium-sized,TRBV4-1
CSAAWALAVTDTQYF,TRBJ2-3,NA,TRBV20-1
CSARGDSTDTQYF,TRBJ2-3,NA,TRBV20-1
CAVDFETKYNEQFF,TRBJ2-1,NA,TRBV2
CASSLMDREDETQYF,TRBJ2-5,medium-sized,TRBV28
CASSFLGDSPLHF,TRBJ1-6,NA,TRBV11-3
CASSSPPGMTYNEQFF,TRBJ2-1,NA,TRBV11-2
CASSQEGSVTEAFF,TRBJ1-1,NA,TRBV3-1
CASSLDHGTNYGYTF,TRBJ1-2,medium-sized,TRBV7-9
CASSPLYGGNEQFF,TRBJ2-1,medium-sized,TRBV27
CASSQGAEQFF,TRBJ2-1,medium-sized,TRBV3-1
CSVEKDTFGTQYF,TRBJ2-5,medium-sized,TRBV29-1
CANEAGNTIYF,TRBJ1-3,medium-sized,TRBV7-9
CASSSSSGRFCEQFF,TRBJ2-1,NA,TRBV6-2/TRBV6-3
CSVQTSGRALGELFF,TRBJ2-2,medium-sized,TRBV29-1
CASSQDVVNEQFF,TRBJ2-1,medium-sized,TRBV14
CASSDGYRGGVGETQYF,TRBJ2-5,NA,TRBV7-3
CASSVGAGSEQFF,TRBJ2-1,NA,TRBV9
CASSQPASGRAVEQFF,TRBJ2-1,NA,TRBV23-1
CASITGTGRTEAFF,TRBJ1-1,medium-sized,TRBV6-1
CSVVLARGDTQYF,TRBJ2-3,medium-sized,TRBV29-1
CASSLEGQRYEQYF,TRBJ2-7,medium-sized,TRBV27
CASTSDSSGNTIYF,TRBJ1-3,NA,TRBV9